These T cell receptor beta chains were read from a single sample in a study of graft-versus-host responses after intestinal transplantation. TCRdb's table, derived via immunoSEQ multiplex PCR, lists solely in-frame clones and lacks some. The table has 6,500 to 9,000 clones, about 93% seen once; the top ten hold 2.1%. Sequenced material: PBMCs, taken 11 days after intestinal transplantation. The receptor source for this set is a human patient who received an intestinal transplant, so some T cells may come from the graft donor. Each CDR3 is given with its conserved first and last residue. The D gene is left open where the match is weak. Rows may omit the clone size; those that give it use once, few, many or a size class.

j_call	d_call	v_call	clone_size	cdr3_aa	cdr3_nt
TRBJ2-3	NA	TRBV5-4	NA	CASSFVQDTDTQYF	TGTGCCAGCAGCTTTGTCCAGGACACAGATACGCAGTATTTT
TRBJ2-1	TRBD2	TRBV28	few	CASSFEVGDSGGPFGEQFF	TGTGCCAGCAGTTTTGAGGTTGGAGATAGCGGGGGACCCTTTGGCGAGCAGTTCTTC
TRBJ2-2	NA	TRBV7-3	NA	CASSPQNTGELFF	TGTGCCAGCAGCCCCCAGAACACCGGGGAGCTGTTTTTT
TRBJ2-7	TRBD1	TRBV9	once	CASSVGDRVQEQYF	TGTGCCAGCAGCGTTGGGGACAGGGTACAAGAGCAGTACTTC
TRBJ1-3	NA	TRBV18	few	CASSSGRGRSGNTIYF	TGTGCCAGCTCATCCGGAAGGGGTAGATCTGGAAACACCATATATTTT
TRBJ2-1	TRBD2	TRBV7-8	NA	CASSLRTSGGYNEQFF	TGTGCCAGCAGCTTAAGGACTAGCGGGGGTTACAATGAGCAGTTCTTC
TRBJ2-3	NA	TRBV2	NA	CASCIPDTQYF	TGTGCCTCGTGTATCCCAGATACGCAGTATTTT
TRBJ2-5	NA	TRBV7-9	NA	CASRLGQLGETQYF	TGTGCCAGCAGGCTCGGACAGTTGGGTGAGACCCAGTACTTC
TRBJ2-5	TRBD1	TRBV5-1	NA	CASSDLHRGQETQYF	TGCGCCAGCAGCGACCTTCACAGGGGGCAAGAGACCCAGTACTTC
TRBJ2-1	TRBD2	TRBV5-4	NA	CASSRGGFGYNEQFF	TGTGCCAGCAGCAGGGGAGGGTTCGGGTACAATGAGCAGTTCTTC
TRBJ2-7	TRBD2	TRBV7-2	NA	CASSFLLSGLAGEYEQYF	TGTGCCAGCAGCTTCCTACTCTCGGGACTAGCGGGGGAATACGAGCAGTACTTC
TRBJ2-3	TRBD2	TRBV10-3	NA	CAISEKRGAADTQYF	TGTGCCATCAGTGAGAAGCGGGGGGCAGCAGATACGCAGTATTTT
TRBJ1-2	NA	TRBV15	NA	CATSTTPDNQLGNYGYTF	TGTGCCACCAGCACGACACCTGATAATCAATTAGGAAACTATGGCTACACCTTC
TRBJ1-1	TRBD1	TRBV4-1	NA	CASSQEDRGLDTEAFF	TGCGCCAGCAGCCAAGAAGACAGGGGTCTGGACACTGAAGCTTTCTTT
TRBJ1-1	TRBD1	TRBV7-6	NA	CASSRVQGGEAFF	TGTGCCAGCAGCCGGGTGCAGGGGGGTGAAGCTTTCTTT
TRBJ1-2	NA	TRBV9	NA	CASSGDSRPIGGYTF	TGTGCCAGCAGCGGAGACAGCAGGCCCATAGGTGGCTACACCTTC
TRBJ2-2	NA	TRBV7-9	once	CASSAKNGGPFSTGELFF	TGTGCCAGCAGCGCGAAAAACGGGGGGCCCTTCAGCACCGGGGAGCTGTTTTTT
TRBJ1-1	NA	TRBV10-1	NA	CASRQDTEAFF	TGCGCCAGCAGACAGGACACTGAAGCTTTCTTT
TRBJ2-3	NA	TRBV11-3	NA	CASSLEGLSADTQYF	TGTGCCAGCAGCTTAGAGGGACTGTCTGCAGATACGCAGTATTTT
TRBJ1-5	NA	TRBV5-1	NA	CASSPGLPSNQPQHF	TGCGCCAGCAGCCCGGGACTCCCGAGCAATCAGCCCCAGCATTTT
TRBJ2-7	TRBD1	TRBV10-2	NA	CASRDRGGSYEQYF	TGCGCCAGCAGGGACAGGGGAGGCTCCTACGAGCAGTACTTC
TRBJ2-1	TRBD1	TRBV9	NA	CASKRDSSYNEQFF	TGTGCCAGCAAGAGGGACAGCTCCTACAATGAGCAGTTCTTC
TRBJ2-1	NA	TRBV12-5	NA	CASSRYSYNEQFF	TGTGCTAGTAGCCGGTATTCCTACAATGAGCAGTTCTTC
TRBJ2-2	NA	TRBV29-1	NA	CSVEKGGELFF	TGCAGCGTTGAAAAGGGGGGGGAGCTGTTTTTT
TRBJ2-7	NA	TRBV4-1	NA	CASSQEGFSAYEQYF	TGCGCCAGCAGCCAAGAAGGGTTTAGCGCCTACGAGCAGTACTTC
TRBJ2-7	TRBD1	TRBV4-1	NA	CASSPGQVSYEQYF	TGCGCCAGCAGCCCGGGACAGGTCTCCTACGAGCAGTACTTC
TRBJ2-5	NA	TRBV7-9	once	CASTLIRETQYF	TGTGCCAGCACCCTCATCCGGGAGACCCAGTACTTC
TRBJ1-4	TRBD1	TRBV27	NA	CASSLFRDRGSEKLFF	TGTGCCAGCAGTTTATTCCGGGACAGGGGGAGTGAAAAACTGTTTTTT
TRBJ2-7	TRBD1	TRBV5-5	NA	CASSHRQGDEQYF	TGTGCCAGCAGCCACCGACAGGGGGATGAGCAGTACTTC
TRBJ2-2	TRBD1	TRBV11-2	NA	CASSSPGQEMGELFF	TGTGCCAGCAGCTCCCCCGGACAGGAGATGGGGGAGCTGTTTTTT
TRBJ2-4	NA	TRBV5-1	NA	CASSLVYPKAKNIQYF	TGCGCCAGCAGCTTGGTTTACCCTAAGGCCAAAAACATTCAGTACTTC
TRBJ2-6	NA	TRBV27	NA	CASTFSGANVLTF	TGTGCCAGCACCTTCTCTGGGGCCAACGTCCTGACTTTC
TRBJ1-1	NA	TRBV9	NA	CASSPGGAPGTEAFF	TGTGCCAGCAGCCCCGGTGGGGCCCCGGGCACTGAAGCTTTCTTT
TRBJ2-3	TRBD2	TRBV25-1	NA	CASSALAGGSDTQYF	TGTGCCAGCAGTGCTTTAGCGGGGGGGTCGGATACGCAGTATTTT
TRBJ1-3	TRBD1	TRBV5-5	NA	CASSVTGAGNTIYF	TGTGCCAGCAGCGTCACAGGGGCTGGAAACACCATATATTTT
TRBJ2-3	NA	TRBV11-2	NA	CASSLDREEMPDTQYF	TGTGCCAGCAGCCTCGATAGGGAGGAGATGCCAGATACGCAGTATTTT
TRBJ1-4	TRBD1	TRBV28	NA	CASRSGGPEKLFF	TGTGCCAGCAGGTCAGGGGGACCGGAAAAACTGTTTTTT
TRBJ2-3	TRBD2	TRBV5-4	NA	CASSSGGTSTDTQYF	TGTGCCAGCAGCTCGGGGGGTACTAGCACAGATACGCAGTATTTT
TRBJ1-2	TRBD1	TRBV7-3	NA	CASSFSGGDYGYTF	TGTGCCAGCAGCTTTTCAGGGGGCGACTATGGCTACACCTTC
TRBJ1-5	NA	TRBV7-2	once	CASSDEGWQPQHF	TGTGCCAGTAGCGATGAGGGTTGGCAGCCCCAGCATTTT
TRBJ2-3	TRBD2	TRBV5-1	NA	CASSWTSGVTDTQYF	TGCGCCAGCAGCTGGACTAGCGGGGTCACAGATACGCAGTATTTT
TRBJ2-2	TRBD1	TRBV29-1	NA	CSGARDRDWNTGELFF	TGCAGCGGGGCCCGGGACAGGGATTGGAACACCGGGGAGCTGTTTTTT
TRBJ1-3	NA	TRBV14	NA	CASSLAGPSGNTIYF	TGTGCCAGCAGCCTCGCGGGGCCCTCTGGAAACACCATATATTTT
TRBJ2-7	NA	TRBV30	NA	CAWKFGGSYEQYF	TGTGCCTGGAAGTTTGGAGGGAGCTACGAGCAGTACTTC
TRBJ2-7	NA	TRBV4-2	NA	CASSQQGKKAYEQYF	TGTGCCAGCAGCCAACAGGGAAAGAAGGCCTACGAGCAGTACTTC
TRBJ2-7	NA	TRBV27	NA	CASSPQEGSYEQYF	TGTGCCAGCAGTCCCCAGGAAGGCTCCTACGAGCAGTACTTC
TRBJ2-3	TRBD2	TRBV5-1	once	CASGPGTSGGGYRDTQYF	TGCGCCAGCGGGCCGGGGACTAGCGGGGGCGGTTACAGGGATACGCAGTATTTT
TRBJ1-4	NA	TRBV13	few	CASSLRGREKLFF	TGTGCCAGCAGCTTACGGGGGAGAGAAAAACTGTTTTTT
TRBJ2-3	NA	TRBV29-1	NA	CSVEPTRPSDTQYF	TGCAGCGTTGAACCGACTCGGCCGAGCGATACGCAGTATTTT
TRBJ2-3	TRBD1	TRBV5-4	once	CASSSGGQGLTDTQYF	TGTGCCAGCTCTTCTGGGGGACAGGGGCTGACAGATACGCAGTATTTT
TRBJ2-6	NA	TRBV9	NA	CASSVSDSGANVLTF	TGTGCCAGCAGCGTGAGCGACTCTGGGGCCAACGTCCTGACTTTC
TRBJ1-6	TRBD1	TRBV6-1	NA	CASSHGTGGSPLHF	TGTGCCAGCAGTCATGGGACAGGCGGATCACCCCTCCACTTT